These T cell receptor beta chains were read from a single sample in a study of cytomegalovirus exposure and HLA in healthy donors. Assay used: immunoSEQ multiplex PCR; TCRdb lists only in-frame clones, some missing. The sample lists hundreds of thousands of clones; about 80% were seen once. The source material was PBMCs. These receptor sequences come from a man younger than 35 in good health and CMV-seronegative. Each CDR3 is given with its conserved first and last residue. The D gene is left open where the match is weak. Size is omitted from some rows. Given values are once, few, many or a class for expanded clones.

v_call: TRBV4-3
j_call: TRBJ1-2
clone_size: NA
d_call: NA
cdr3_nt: TGCGCCAGCAGCCAAGTAGCCAGTGGGACTGCCTATGGCTACACCTTC
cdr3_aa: CASSQVASGTAYGYTF

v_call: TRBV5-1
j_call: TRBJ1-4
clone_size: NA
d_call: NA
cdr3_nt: TGCGCCAGCAGACCTCAGACAGCGACTAATGAAAAACTGTTTTTT
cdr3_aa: CASRPQTATNEKLFF

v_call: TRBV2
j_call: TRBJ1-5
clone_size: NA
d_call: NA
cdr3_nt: TGTGCCAGCAGTGAGGCTGGCTCGAGCAATCAGCCCCAGCATTTT
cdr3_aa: CASSEAGSSNQPQHF

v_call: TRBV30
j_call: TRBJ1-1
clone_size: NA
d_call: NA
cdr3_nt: TGTGCCTGGAGTGTCGGGGTTGGCACTGAAGCTTTCTTT
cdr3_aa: CAWSVGVGTEAFF

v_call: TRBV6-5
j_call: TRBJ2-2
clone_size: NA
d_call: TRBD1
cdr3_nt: TGTGCCAGCAGTTACTCCGGGACAGGGGTTCCCGGGGAGCTGTTTTTT
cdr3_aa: CASSYSGTGVPGELFF

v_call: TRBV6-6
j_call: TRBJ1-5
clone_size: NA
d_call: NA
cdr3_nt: TGTGCCAGCGGGATGGCGCAACAGGGAAATCAGCCCCAGCATTTT
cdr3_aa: CASGMAQQGNQPQHF

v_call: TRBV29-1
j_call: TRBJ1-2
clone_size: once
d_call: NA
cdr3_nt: TGCAGCGTTGAAGGGGACTTTTACACCTTC
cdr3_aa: CSVEGDFYTF

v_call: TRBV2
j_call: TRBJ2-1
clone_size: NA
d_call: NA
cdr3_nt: TGTGCCAGCAGTGCGGAGCGACAGGATTACAATGAGCAGTTCTTC
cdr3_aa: CASSAERQDYNEQFF

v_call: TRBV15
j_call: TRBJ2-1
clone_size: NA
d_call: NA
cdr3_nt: TGTGCCACCAGCAGAGATACGGGACTCTGGGTCCCTGCCATTCACAATGAGCAGTTCTTC
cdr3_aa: CATSRDTGLWVPAIHNEQFF

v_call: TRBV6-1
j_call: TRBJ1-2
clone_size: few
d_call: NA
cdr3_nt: TGTGCCAGCAGATCCGGGACTAACTATGGCTACACCTTC
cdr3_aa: CASRSGTNYGYTF

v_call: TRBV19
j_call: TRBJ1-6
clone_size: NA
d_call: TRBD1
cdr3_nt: TGTGCCAGTAGGGCGGGACAGAATAATTCACCCCTCCACTTT
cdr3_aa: CASRAGQNNSPLHF

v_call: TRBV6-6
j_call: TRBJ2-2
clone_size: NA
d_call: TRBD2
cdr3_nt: TGTGCCAGCAGTTACTCCATGACTAGCTCTCCCGGGGAGCTGTTTTTT
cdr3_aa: CASSYSMTSSPGELFF

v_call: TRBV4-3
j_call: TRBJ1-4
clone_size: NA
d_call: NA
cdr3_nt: TGCGCCAGCAGCCACGAGGCAGTCGGAGTGAATGAAAAACTGTTTTTT
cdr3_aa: CASSHEAVGVNEKLFF

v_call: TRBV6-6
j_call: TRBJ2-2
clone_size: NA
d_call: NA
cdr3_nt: TGTGCCAGCAGTTGGCTAGCCGCGAACGCCGGGGAGCTGTTTTTT
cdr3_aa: CASSWLAANAGELFF

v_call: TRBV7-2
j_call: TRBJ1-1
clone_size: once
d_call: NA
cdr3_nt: TGTGCCAGCAGCGAGTTACAGGGAATGGCTTTCTTT
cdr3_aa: CASSELQGMAFF